A selection of T cell receptor beta chains follows, all from one sample in a study of CXCR3-negative and CXCR3-positive naive CD8 T cells. Following a re-call of the 5' RACE reads, TCRdb has one entry per CDR3 protein and lacks DNA. This table lists 130,000 to 150,000 distinct CDR3 sequences. The sequencing sample was made of naive CXCR3+ CD8+ T cells from blood. The receptors here all came from a human donor in good health. Some clones in this sample may be carry-over from other donors' samples. Each CDR3 is given with its conserved first and last residue. Fields, in order: V gene, J gene, CDR3 protein.

v_call: TRBV28; j_call: TRBJ2-3; cdr3_aa: CASSRLAGVTDTQYF
v_call: TRBV30; j_call: TRBJ2-7; cdr3_aa: CAWSVFGPYEQYF
v_call: TRBV2; j_call: TRBJ2-1; cdr3_aa: CASTVGTGEFF
v_call: TRBV7-6; j_call: TRBJ2-3; cdr3_aa: CASSLVGGSDTQYF
v_call: TRBV29-1; j_call: TRBJ2-2; cdr3_aa: CSVEEEDSGELFF
v_call: TRBV28; j_call: TRBJ2-3; cdr3_aa: CASSFRGGTPTDTQYF
v_call: TRBV7-2; j_call: TRBJ1-5; cdr3_aa: CASSSGQGPYSNQPQHF
v_call: TRBV15; j_call: TRBJ2-5; cdr3_aa: CATSRGGVETQYF
v_call: TRBV4-1; j_call: TRBJ2-7; cdr3_aa: CASSQDPLAGRLDEQYF
v_call: TRBV28; j_call: TRBJ2-3; cdr3_aa: CASSVQGLGTDTQYF
v_call: TRBV28; j_call: TRBJ2-1; cdr3_aa: CASSPRLAGVGYNEQFF
v_call: TRBV5-1; j_call: TRBJ2-1; cdr3_aa: CASSPITDSYNEQFF
v_call: TRBV12-3/TRBV12-4; j_call: TRBJ2-2; cdr3_aa: CASSPAGGITGELFF
v_call: TRBV12-3/TRBV12-4; j_call: TRBJ1-1; cdr3_aa: CASSLRAAAPLDTEAFF
v_call: TRBV29-1; j_call: TRBJ2-3; cdr3_aa: CSVVRTSGYYTDTQYF
v_call: TRBV6-5; j_call: TRBJ2-1; cdr3_aa: CASGLVGGINEQFF
v_call: TRBV5-4; j_call: TRBJ1-1; cdr3_aa: CASSSQGSTEAFF
v_call: TRBV6-5; j_call: TRBJ2-7; cdr3_aa: CASSYSLLPGKGEQYF
v_call: TRBV6-6; j_call: TRBJ1-2; cdr3_aa: CASTALGAYGYTF
v_call: TRBV5-1; j_call: TRBJ1-1; cdr3_aa: CASSLRQRNTEAFF
v_call: TRBV12-3/TRBV12-4; j_call: TRBJ2-2; cdr3_aa: CASSGRQGPWGPTVAGELFF
v_call: TRBV28; j_call: TRBJ2-1; cdr3_aa: CASSRTPILVQGWSYNEQFF
v_call: TRBV28; j_call: TRBJ2-7; cdr3_aa: CASSFRGRTYEQYF
v_call: TRBV15; j_call: TRBJ1-1; cdr3_aa: CATSVPQGGTEAFF
v_call: TRBV7-3; j_call: TRBJ2-3; cdr3_aa: CASSLKGGTDTQYF
v_call: TRBV10-2; j_call: TRBJ2-7; cdr3_aa: CASSENLQGEQYF
v_call: TRBV28; j_call: TRBJ1-1; cdr3_aa: CASSQPGQTLMNTEAFF
v_call: TRBV15; j_call: TRBJ2-1; cdr3_aa: CATSRTAGGYGNEQFF
v_call: TRBV20-1; j_call: TRBJ2-1; cdr3_aa: CSARDSAGDLNEQFF
v_call: TRBV28; j_call: TRBJ2-1; cdr3_aa: CASSEYPPGGLTYNEQFF
v_call: TRBV2; j_call: TRBJ1-6; cdr3_aa: CASSEGFIDNSPLHF
v_call: TRBV20-1; j_call: TRBJ2-7; cdr3_aa: CSARGTHHQPYEQYF
v_call: TRBV7-6; j_call: TRBJ2-2; cdr3_aa: CASSLVLAGVATNTGELFF
v_call: TRBV5-1; j_call: TRBJ2-7; cdr3_aa: CASSLEGGDDEQYF
v_call: TRBV5-5; j_call: TRBJ2-3; cdr3_aa: CASSLLAGPGLAGGTDTQYF
v_call: TRBV20-1; j_call: TRBJ2-1; cdr3_aa: CSARDITGGEHEQFF
v_call: TRBV21-1; j_call: TRBJ2-7; cdr3_aa: CAITDPGPGTESYEQYF
v_call: TRBV29-1; j_call: TRBJ1-2; cdr3_aa: CSVWIQGEFDYGYTF
v_call: TRBV7-9; j_call: TRBJ2-3; cdr3_aa: CASSFPSSDTQYF
v_call: TRBV7-3; j_call: TRBJ2-1; cdr3_aa: CASSLNPSEEQFF
v_call: TRBV10-3; j_call: TRBJ2-3; cdr3_aa: CAIWGGWTDTQYF